The T cell receptor beta chain described here comes from a study of T cell responses to AZD1222 COVID-19 vaccine. Turning to this clone: Its antigen is as yet unknown.

General study findings and limits: Recipients of two AZD1222 doses showed rising Spike-specific TCR breadth and depth. The donor cohort was predominantly white British with a female majority, and clonal diversity may have been underestimated.

The germline gives CDR1 MNHEY, CDR2 SMNVEV (reference sequence). The CDR3 contains 16 residues. Losses at the gene ends were 6 bases for V and 0 bases for J; bases not matched to a gene: 10. Clones were read by immunoSEQ multiplex PCR, and TCRdb kept only the in-frame ones, dropping some. Of 150,000 to 200,000 clones detected, 94% appear once; the ten largest clones hold roughly 1.5%. The chain couples TRBV27 to TRBJ2-7, with 8 bases that match TRBD1. This TCR was sampled from an adult who received the AZD1222 COVID-19 vaccine. The sample here was peripheral blood, taken 28 days after the second AZD1222 dose. The CDR3 DNA follows: TGTGCCAGCAGCTTACATCATCAGGGGGCCTCCTACGAGCAGTACTTC. This codes for CASSLHHQGASYEQYF.